This record covers a single T cell receptor beta chain. Under the authors' procedure: Amplification with reference gene primers provided the estimates of nucleated cell counts. Sequencing was performed with immunoSEQ multiplex PCR; in TCRdb, only in-frame clones are kept and a portion is missing. V and J calls and clone size are copied from that table; D and trimming were computed from the DNA. This repertoire shows some 220,000 clones, roughly 82% found once; its top ten account for about 9.7%. This record belongs to a study of blood T cell repertoires in COVID-19. Study-level background: Whether acute or convalescent, the COVID-19 samples came from the United States, Italy and Spain. The cDNA or gDNA used as material had been derived from T cells, B-cell-depleted T cells, or PBMCs.

The CDR3 runs 17 residues. Germline lookup yields CDR1 MNHEY and CDR2 SVGEGT. The ends lost 0 bases at V and 5 bases at J; junction bases unmatched: 9. The clonotype originates from a man aged 45-65 years with active or convalescent COVID-19. V gene TRBV6-2 or TRBV6-3 combines with J gene TRBJ2-2; 7 bases align to TRBD1. The sample comprised peripheral blood. The CDR3 here is CASSYSVRQGGTGELFF. DNA of the CDR3: TGTGCCAGCAGTTACTCTGTGAGACAGGGCGGGACCGGGGAGCTGTTTTTT.